The entry below describes one T cell receptor beta chain. This sample stems from a study of blood T cell repertoires in COVID-19. Looking at the study overall: Researchers got acute and convalescent COVID-19 samples from the United States, Italy and Spain. PBMCs, B-cell-depleted T cells, or T cells provided the cDNA or gDNA that made up the material.

The CDR3 has 14 residues. V dropped 2 bases and J dropped 5 bases, with 12 bases sitting between them. Germline CDR1 is MNHNS and CDR2 is SASEGT. Data came from immunoSEQ multiplex PCR; TCRdb stores just in-frame clones and leaves some out. The sample yields fewer than 140,000 clones, approximately 80% seen once. V is TRBV6-1 and J is TRBJ2-5; D perhaps matches TRBD1 (6 bases). Material for sequencing was peripheral blood. The TCR sequence derives from a woman aged 55-75 years with acute or convalescent COVID-19. CDR3 sequence reads: CASSELTGPETQYF. CDR3 bases: TGTGCCAGCAGTGAATTAACAGGGCCGGAGACCCAGTACTTC.